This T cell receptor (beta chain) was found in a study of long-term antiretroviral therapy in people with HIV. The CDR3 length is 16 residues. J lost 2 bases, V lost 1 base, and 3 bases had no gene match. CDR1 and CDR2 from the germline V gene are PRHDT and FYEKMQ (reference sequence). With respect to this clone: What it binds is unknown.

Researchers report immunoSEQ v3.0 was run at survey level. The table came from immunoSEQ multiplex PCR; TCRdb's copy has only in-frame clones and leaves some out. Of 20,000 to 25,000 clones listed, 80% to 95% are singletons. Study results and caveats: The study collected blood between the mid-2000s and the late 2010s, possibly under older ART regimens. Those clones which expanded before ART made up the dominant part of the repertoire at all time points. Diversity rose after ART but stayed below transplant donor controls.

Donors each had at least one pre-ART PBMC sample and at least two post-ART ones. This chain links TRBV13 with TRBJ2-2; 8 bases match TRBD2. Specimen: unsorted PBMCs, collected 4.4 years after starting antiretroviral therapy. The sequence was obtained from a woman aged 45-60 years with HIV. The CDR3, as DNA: TGTGCCAGCAGCTTAGTGGCGGGGGGAAACACCGGGGAGCTGTTTTTT. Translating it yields CASSLVAGGNTGELFF.